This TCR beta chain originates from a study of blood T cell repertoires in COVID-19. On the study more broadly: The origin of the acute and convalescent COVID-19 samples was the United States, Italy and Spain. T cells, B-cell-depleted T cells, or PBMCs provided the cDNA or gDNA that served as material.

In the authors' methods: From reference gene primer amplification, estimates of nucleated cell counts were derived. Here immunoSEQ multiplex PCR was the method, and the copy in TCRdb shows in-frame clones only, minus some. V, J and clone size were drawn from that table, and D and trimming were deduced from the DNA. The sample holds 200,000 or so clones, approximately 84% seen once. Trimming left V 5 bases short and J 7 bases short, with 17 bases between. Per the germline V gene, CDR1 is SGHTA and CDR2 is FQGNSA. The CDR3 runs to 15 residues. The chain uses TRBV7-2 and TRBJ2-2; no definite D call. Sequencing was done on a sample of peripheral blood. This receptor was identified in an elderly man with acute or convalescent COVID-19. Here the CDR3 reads CASSAQIGVGGELFF. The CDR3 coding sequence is TGTGCCAGCAGCGCCCAAATCGGTGTCGGCGGGGAGCTGTTTTTT.